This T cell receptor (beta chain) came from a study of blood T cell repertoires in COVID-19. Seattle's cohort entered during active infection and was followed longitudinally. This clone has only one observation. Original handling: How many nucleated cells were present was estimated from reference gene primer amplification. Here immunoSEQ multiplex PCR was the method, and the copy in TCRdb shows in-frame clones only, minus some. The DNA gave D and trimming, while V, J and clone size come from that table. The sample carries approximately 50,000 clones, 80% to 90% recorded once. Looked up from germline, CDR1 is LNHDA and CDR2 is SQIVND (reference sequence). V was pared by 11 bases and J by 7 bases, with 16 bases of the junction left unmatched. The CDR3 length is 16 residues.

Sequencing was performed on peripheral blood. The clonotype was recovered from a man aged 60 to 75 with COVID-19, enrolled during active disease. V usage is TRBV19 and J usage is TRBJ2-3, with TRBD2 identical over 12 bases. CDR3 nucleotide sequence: TGTGCCGCCGGAGGAGCTGAGACTAGCGGGAGTTATACGCAGTATTTT. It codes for CAAGGAETSGSYTQYF. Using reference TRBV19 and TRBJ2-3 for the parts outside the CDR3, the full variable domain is DGGITQSPKYLFRKEGQNVTLSCEQNLNHDAMYWYRQDPGQGLRLIYYSQIVNDFQKGDIAEGYSVSREKKESFPLTVTSAQKNPTAFYLCAAGGAETSGSYTQYFGPGTRLTVL.